The T cell receptor (beta chain) under discussion was sequenced for a study of vaccination and CD4 T cells after COVID-19. Trimming removed 7 bases at V and 0 bases at J, with 5 bases between. CDR3 size: 12 residues. Germline lookup yields CDR1 SGHTA and CDR2 FQGNSA. Sequenced with the Oncomine TCR Beta short-read assay was DNA taken from cultured CD4+ T cells. Genomic DNA extraction was carried out from cultured CD4+ T cells. TCRdb passed the PCR reads through MiXCR, listing each CDR3 protein once. This repertoire shows around 20,000 distinct CDR3 sequences, 30% to 40% found once; its top ten account for 30%. Time point meaning: late sampling 161 to 241 days after vaccination in three convalescent patients. Treatment specified: roughly 10-day PBMC culture with coronavirus spike peptide pools or control peptides (ViraFEST assay). General observations from the study: Only after vaccination were a median about 90% of convalescents' reactive clones seen. Although the median of SARS-CoV-2-reactive clonotypes rose from around 19 to 38, the change was not significant.

Worth noting for this clonotype: The antigen is undetermined.

The clonotype was recovered from a human donor who had recovered from COVID-19. This specimen consisted of CD4+ T cells from blood, cultured in vitro, obtained about 7 months after SARS-CoV-2 vaccination. The rearrangement links TRBV7-2 to TRBJ2-3; D remains ambiguous. The CDR3 region has the DNA TGTGCCAGCACCTCCAGCACAGATACGCAGTATTTT. It encodes CASTSSTDTQYF.